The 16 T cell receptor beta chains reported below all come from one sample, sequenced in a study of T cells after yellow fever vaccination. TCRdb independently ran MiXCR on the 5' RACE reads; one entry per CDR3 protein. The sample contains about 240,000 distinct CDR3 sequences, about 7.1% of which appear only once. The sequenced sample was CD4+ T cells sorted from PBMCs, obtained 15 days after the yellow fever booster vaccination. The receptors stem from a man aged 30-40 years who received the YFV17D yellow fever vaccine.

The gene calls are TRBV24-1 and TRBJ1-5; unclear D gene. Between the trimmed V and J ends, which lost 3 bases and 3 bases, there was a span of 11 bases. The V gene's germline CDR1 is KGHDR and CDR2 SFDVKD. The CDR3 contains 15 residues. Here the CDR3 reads CATSDAETPNQPQHF. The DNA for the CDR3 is TGTGCCACCAGTGATGCTGAGACGCCCAATCAGCCCCAGCATTTT.

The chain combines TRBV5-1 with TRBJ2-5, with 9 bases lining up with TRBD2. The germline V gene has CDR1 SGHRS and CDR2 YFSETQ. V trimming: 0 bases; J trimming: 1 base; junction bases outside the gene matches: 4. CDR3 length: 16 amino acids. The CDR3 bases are TGCGCCAGCAGCTTGGTGGGTAGCGGGAGCCAAGAGACCCAGTACTTC. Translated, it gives CASSLVGSGSQETQYF.

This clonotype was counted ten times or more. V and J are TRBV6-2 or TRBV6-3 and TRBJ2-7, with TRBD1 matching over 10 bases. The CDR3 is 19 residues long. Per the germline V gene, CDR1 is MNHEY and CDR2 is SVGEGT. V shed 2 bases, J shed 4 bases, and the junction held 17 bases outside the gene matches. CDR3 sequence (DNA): TGTGCCAGCAGTTACAAAATCCGGGACAGGGGAAGGACCAGATACGAGCAGTACTTC. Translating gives CASSYKIRDRGRTRYEQYF.

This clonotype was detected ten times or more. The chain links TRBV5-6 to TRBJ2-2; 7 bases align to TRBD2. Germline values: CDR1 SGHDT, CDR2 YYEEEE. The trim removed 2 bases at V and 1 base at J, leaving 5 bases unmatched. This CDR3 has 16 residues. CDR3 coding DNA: TGTGCCAGCAGCTTTGGAGCGGGGCTGAACACCGGGGAGCTGTTTTTT. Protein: CASSFGAGLNTGELFF.

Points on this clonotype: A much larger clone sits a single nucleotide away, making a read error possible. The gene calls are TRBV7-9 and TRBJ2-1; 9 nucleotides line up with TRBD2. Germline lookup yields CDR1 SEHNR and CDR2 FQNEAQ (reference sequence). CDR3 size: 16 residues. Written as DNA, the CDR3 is TGTGGCAGCAGCTTGCAACGCGGGAGGGCAGGAAATGAGCAGTTCTTC. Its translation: CGSSLQRGRAGNEQFF.

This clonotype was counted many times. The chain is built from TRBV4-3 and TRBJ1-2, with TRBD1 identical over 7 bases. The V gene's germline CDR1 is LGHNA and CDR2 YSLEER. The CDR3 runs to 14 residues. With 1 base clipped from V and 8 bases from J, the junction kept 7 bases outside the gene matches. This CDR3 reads CASSQAWGQRGYTF. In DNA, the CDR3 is TGCGCCAGCAGCCAAGCCTGGGGACAGCGAGGCTACACCTTC.

The chain's CDR3 is CASSSGTGRDTEAFF. For the CDR3, the DNA is TGTGCCAGCAGTTCCGGGACAGGGAGGGACACTGAAGCTTTCTTT. The chain has TRBV27 and TRBJ1-1; 9 bases are shared with TRBD1. V was clipped by 4 bases and J by 3 bases; unmatched bases: 6. Per the germline V gene, CDR1 is MNHEY and CDR2 is SMNVEV (reference sequence). The CDR3 spans 15 residues.

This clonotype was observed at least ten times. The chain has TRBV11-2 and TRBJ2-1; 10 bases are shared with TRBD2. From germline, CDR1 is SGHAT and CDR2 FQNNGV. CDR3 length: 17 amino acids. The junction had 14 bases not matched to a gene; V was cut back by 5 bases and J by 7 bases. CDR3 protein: CASSPGAGLAGENEQFF. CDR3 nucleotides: TGTGCCAGCAGCCCCGGGGCGGGTCTAGCGGGAGAAAATGAGCAGTTCTTC.

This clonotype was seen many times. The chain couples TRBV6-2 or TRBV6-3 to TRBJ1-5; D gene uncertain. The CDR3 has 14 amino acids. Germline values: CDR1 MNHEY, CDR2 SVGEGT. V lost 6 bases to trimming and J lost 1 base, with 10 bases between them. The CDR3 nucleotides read TGTGCCAGCAGACGCCCGGACAGCAATCAGCCCCAGCATTTT. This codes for CASRRPDSNQPQHF.

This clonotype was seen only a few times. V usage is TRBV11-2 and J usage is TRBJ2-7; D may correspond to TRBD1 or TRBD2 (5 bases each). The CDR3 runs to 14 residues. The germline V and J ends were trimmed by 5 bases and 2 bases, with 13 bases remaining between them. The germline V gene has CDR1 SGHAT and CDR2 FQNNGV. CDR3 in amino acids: CASSHLGETYEQYF. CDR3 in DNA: TGTGCCAGCAGCCACCTGGGGGAAACCTACGAGCAGTACTTC.

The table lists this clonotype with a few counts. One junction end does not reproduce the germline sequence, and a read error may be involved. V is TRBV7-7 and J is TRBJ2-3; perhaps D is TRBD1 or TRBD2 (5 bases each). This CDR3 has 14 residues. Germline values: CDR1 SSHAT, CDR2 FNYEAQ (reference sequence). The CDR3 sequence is CASSRTGRADTQYF. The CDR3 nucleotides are TGTGCTAGCAGCCGAACGGGACGGGCAGATACGCAGTATTTT.

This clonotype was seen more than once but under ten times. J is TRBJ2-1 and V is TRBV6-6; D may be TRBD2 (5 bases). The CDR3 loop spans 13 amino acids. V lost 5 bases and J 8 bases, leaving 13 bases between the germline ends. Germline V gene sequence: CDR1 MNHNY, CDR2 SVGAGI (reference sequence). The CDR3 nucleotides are TGTGCCAGCAGTAAAACACTAGGACATGAGCAGTTCTTC. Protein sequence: CASSKTLGHEQFF.

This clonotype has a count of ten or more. CDR3 DNA sequence: TGTGCCAGCAGCCCAGGGGGGTATCAGCCCCAGCATTTT. It is translated as CASSPGGYQPQHF. The rearrangement links TRBV7-9 to TRBJ1-5; TRBD1 aligns across 7 bases. The CDR3 loop spans 13 amino acids. With 5 bases clipped from V and 5 bases from J, the junction kept 3 bases outside the gene matches. CDR1 and CDR2 (germline): SEHNR, FQNEAQ (reference sequence).

Written as DNA, the CDR3 is TGCAGTGCTAGAAGTAGTTTTAGCGGGGCCTACAATGAGCAGTTCTTC. Translation: CSARSSFSGAYNEQFF. The chain is built from TRBV20-1 and TRBJ2-1, with 8 positions matching TRBD2. Germline-derived CDR1 and CDR2 are DFQATT and SNEGSKA (reference sequence). After removal of 2 bases from V and 2 bases from J, the junction contained 8 bases not matched to a gene. CDR3 length equals 16 residues.

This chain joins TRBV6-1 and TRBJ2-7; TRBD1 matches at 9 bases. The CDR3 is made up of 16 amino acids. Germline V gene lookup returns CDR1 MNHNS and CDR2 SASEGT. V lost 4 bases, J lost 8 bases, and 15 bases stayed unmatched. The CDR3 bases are TGTGCCAGCAGTGCCCAACCCGGGACAGGGTCTGGCAAGCAGTACTTC. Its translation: CASSAQPGTGSGKQYF.

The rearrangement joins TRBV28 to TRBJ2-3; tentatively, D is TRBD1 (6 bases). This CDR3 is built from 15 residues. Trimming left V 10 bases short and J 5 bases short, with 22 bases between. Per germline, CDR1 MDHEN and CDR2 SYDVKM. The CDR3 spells CATLGLAQGKDTQYF. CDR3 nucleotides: TGTGCCACCCTGGGTTTAGCCCAGGGGAAAGATACGCAGTATTTT.